A single sample gave rise to the 30 T cell receptor beta chains below, sequenced in a study of T cells after yellow fever vaccination. TCRdb passed the 5' RACE reads through MiXCR, listing each CDR3 protein once. The sample lists around 600,000 distinct CDR3 sequences, 12% seen once, with about 15% in the top ten. The specimen was PBMCs, collected on the day of the yellow fever booster vaccination. The receptors stem from a man aged 30 to 39 who received the YFV17D yellow fever vaccine.

The chain has TRBV7-2 and TRBJ2-7, with 7 bases aligning to TRBD1. V gave up 6 bases and J gave up 2 bases; unmatched junction bases: 4. This CDR3 is built from 13 residues. Per germline, CDR1 SGHTA and CDR2 FQGNSA. The CDR3 spells CASRQGSTYEQYF. The CDR3 nucleotides read TGTGCCAGCAGACAGGGGTCGACCTACGAGCAGTACTTC.

The V and J genes are TRBV20-1 and TRBJ1-1; D unresolved. The CDR3 contains 13 residues. Germline lookup yields CDR1 DFQATT and CDR2 SNEGSKA (reference sequence). Between the trimmed V and J ends, which lost 6 bases and 0 bases, there was a span of 11 bases. The CDR3 sequence: CSAQAHMNTEAFF. DNA for the CDR3: TGCAGTGCGCAGGCCCACATGAACACTGAAGCTTTCTTT.

This clonotype appeared a few times. The chain couples TRBV28 to TRBJ1-1; D ambiguous. V dropped 6 bases and J dropped 10 bases, with 24 bases sitting between them. CDR3 size: 15 residues. In germline, CDR1 is MDHEN, CDR2 SYDVKM. The CDR3 sequence: CASSLRLAAHKGAFF. The CDR3, as DNA: TGTGCCAGCAGCCTCCGCTTGGCAGCCCACAAAGGAGCTTTCTTT.

The chain uses TRBV5-8 and TRBJ1-1; no clear D. The CDR3 extends over 13 amino acids. The ends were cut back, 6 bases at V and 0 bases at J, with 9 bases in the middle. Germline CDR1 and CDR2: SGHTS and YDEGEE. In nucleotides, the CDR3 is TGTGCCAGCACCGTCCTCATGAACACTGAAGCTTTCTTT. This codes for CASTVLMNTEAFF.

The sample holds a few counts of this clonotype. V usage is TRBV28 and J usage is TRBJ2-7; 9 positions match TRBD1. The CDR3 covers 15 residues. V shed 8 bases, J shed 1 base, and the junction held 9 bases outside the gene matches. Germline CDR1 is MDHEN and CDR2 is SYDVKM. The CDR3: CASSGQGVRSYEQYF. The CDR3 region has the DNA TGTGCCAGCTCGGGACAGGGTGTTAGATCCTACGAGCAGTACTTC.

This clonotype was detected only a few times. The rearrangement links TRBV29-1 to TRBJ1-2; D is perhaps TRBD1 (6 bases). CDR3 length equals 14 residues. Germline assignment: CDR1 SQVTM and CDR2 ANQGSEA. V was shortened by 4 bases and J by 7 bases, with 19 bases between the two germline ends. CDR3 nucleotide sequence: TGCAGCGTTGGAGAGGCAGGGGAAGCGGGTGGCTACACCTTC. Its translation is CSVGEAGEAGGYTF.

In its sample, this clonotype was seen a few times. The V call is TRBV12-3 or TRBV12-4, the J call TRBJ1-3; D not resolved. This CDR3 region has 13 residues. V was cut by 3 bases and J by 0 bases, with 3 bases left in between. Here the CDR3 reads CASSFYSGNTIYF. CDR3 sequence (DNA): TGTGCCAGCAGTTTTTACTCTGGAAACACCATATATTTT.

Ten or more counts support this clonotype. The CDR3 is CASKPPGQSYTGELFF. In DNA form, the CDR3 reads TGTGCCAGCAAGCCCCCGGGACAGTCATATACCGGGGAGCTGTTTTTT. The chain employs TRBV27 and TRBJ2-2; 7 bases map to TRBD1. The junction had 13 bases not matched to a gene; V was cut back by 7 bases and J by 5 bases. The germline V gene has CDR1 MNHEY and CDR2 SMNVEV (reference sequence). The CDR3 covers 16 residues.

The chain combines TRBV20-1 with TRBJ1-1, with a possible D match to TRBD1 (5 bases). The CDR3 length is 13 residues. Germline CDR1 and CDR2: DFQATT and SNEGSKA (reference sequence). V lost 3 bases and J 3 bases, leaving 11 bases between the germline ends. In nucleotides, the CDR3 is TGCAGTGCTAGGGGACTATCTGACACTGAAGCTTTCTTT. Translation: CSARGLSDTEAFF.

This clonotype was seen more than once but under ten times. The rearrangement joins TRBV7-2 to TRBJ2-7; D is perhaps TRBD1 (6 bases). Germline CDR1 SGHTA, CDR2 FQGNSA. The CDR3 spans 12 residues. V dropped 5 bases and J dropped 5 bases, with 10 bases sitting between them. The CDR3 loop is CASSTDSNEQYF. CDR3 DNA: TGTGCCAGCAGCACGGACAGCAACGAGCAGTACTTC.

This clonotype was detected a few times. The chain joins TRBV5-1 to TRBJ2-7; D possibly corresponds to TRBD2 (5 bases). CDR3 length: 15 amino acids. Germline-derived CDR1 and CDR2 are SGHRS and YFSETQ. With 5 bases removed from V and 0 bases from J, the gap between germline ends came to 15 bases. For the CDR3, the DNA is TGCGCCAGCAGTCGCGACTTGGGGAGCTCCTACGAGCAGTACTTC. This sequence encodes CASSRDLGSSYEQYF.

In this sample, this clonotype turned up a few times. The V call is TRBV24-1, the J call TRBJ2-1; TRBD1 aligns across 8 bases. V lost 9 bases, J lost 9 bases, and 6 bases stayed unmatched. The CDR3 loop spans 12 amino acids. The V gene's germline CDR1 is KGHDR and CDR2 SFDVKD. The CDR3 sequence is CATSTGGGEQFF. The CDR3 DNA follows: TGTGCCACCTCCACAGGGGGAGGTGAGCAGTTCTTC.

V gene TRBV9 combines with J gene TRBJ2-5; the match to TRBD2 covers 8 bases. V shed 4 bases, J shed 4 bases, and the junction held 6 bases outside the gene matches. Germline assignment: CDR1 SGDLS and CDR2 YYNGEE. The CDR3 contains 14 residues. The CDR3 reads CASSPGGQGETQYF. DNA of the CDR3: TGTGCCAGCAGCCCGGGGGGGCAGGGAGAGACCCAGTACTTC.

V gene TRBV28 combines with J gene TRBJ2-1; possible D gene TRBD2, 6 bases. This CDR3 is built from 14 residues. CDR1 is MDHEN, CDR2 SYDVKM, per germline. The V end was cut by 6 bases, the J end by 5 bases, with 14 bases between. The CDR3 is CASRGTGGNNEQFF. The CDR3 nucleotides are TGTGCCAGCAGGGGGACTGGGGGGAACAATGAGCAGTTCTTC.

This clonotype was counted ten times or more. The chain recombines TRBV7-2 with TRBJ2-1; 7 nucleotides match TRBD1. The V gene's germline CDR1 is SGHTA and CDR2 FQGNSA. Losses at the gene ends were 6 bases for V and 4 bases for J; bases not matched to a gene: 3. The CDR3 is 13 residues long. The CDR3 DNA reads as TGTGCCAGCAGTAGGACAGGATACAATGAGCAGTTCTTC. It encodes CASSRTGYNEQFF.

The chain carries TRBV28 and TRBJ2-3; unclear D gene. Per germline, CDR1 MDHEN and CDR2 SYDVKM. Trimming removed 2 bases at V and 1 base at J, with 10 bases between. The CDR3 has 15 residues. The CDR3 nucleotides are TGTGCCAGCAGTTTACCATCCTTCCGCACAGATACGCAGTATTTT. The encoded protein is CASSLPSFRTDTQYF.

This sequence joins TRBV6-6 and TRBJ2-7; 9 nucleotides agree with TRBD1. The V gene end was trimmed by 9 bases and the J gene end by 4 bases; junction bases not matched to a gene: 7. Germline CDR1 reads MNHNY; CDR2 reads SVGAGI (reference sequence). The CDR3 consists of 13 residues. CDR3 sequence reads: CASIRDRAYEQYF. CDR3 DNA: TGTGCCAGTATCCGGGACAGGGCATACGAGCAGTACTTC.

V and J are TRBV14 and TRBJ2-1; 8 nucleotides line up with TRBD2. The V gene's germline CDR1 is SGHDN and CDR2 FVKESK. This CDR3 has 15 residues. The V segment lost 4 bases and the J segment 6 bases; nucleotides outside the gene matches: 8. The CDR3 protein is CASSPLREGLNEQFF. Written as DNA, the CDR3 is TGTGCCAGCAGCCCCCTTCGGGAGGGCCTCAATGAGCAGTTCTTC.

The chain recombines TRBV7-9 with TRBJ2-3, with D tentatively TRBD1 or TRBD2 (6 bases each). The CDR3 is made up of 17 amino acids. Trimming left V 2 bases short and J 1 base short, with 16 bases between. Germline V CDR1 and CDR2: SEHNR, FQNEAQ (reference sequence). This CDR3 is CASSLPLGGAGTDTQYF. DNA of the CDR3: TGTGCCAGCAGCTTACCTCTCGGGGGCGCGGGCACAGATACGCAGTATTTT.

Only a few counts were recorded for this clonotype. Written as DNA, the CDR3 is TGCAGTGTTAGCTACGGGACAGGGAGTTACAATGAGCAGTTCTTC. Protein sequence: CSVSYGTGSYNEQFF. The V gene is TRBV20-1, the J gene TRBJ2-1; TRBD1 matches 9 bases. Trimming took 7 bases from V and 4 from J; bases not matched to a gene: 11. This CDR3 contains 15 residues. Germline V CDR1 and CDR2: DFQATT, SNEGSKA (reference sequence).

The chain recombines TRBV7-9 with TRBJ2-3; D is unclear. Germline CDR1 reads SEHNR; CDR2 reads FQNEAQ (reference sequence). The CDR3 sequence is 11 residues long. The V end was cut by 0 bases, the J end by 11 bases, with 6 bases between. This chain's CDR3 is CASSLAVGQYF. For the CDR3, the DNA is TGTGCCAGCAGCTTAGCGGTCGGGCAGTATTTT.

This clonotype has a handful of counts. The gene calls are TRBV7-2 and TRBJ2-5, with D perhaps matching TRBD1 (5 bases). The CDR3 has 16 amino acids. Germline values: CDR1 SGHTA, CDR2 FQGNSA. V was trimmed by 7 bases and J by 5 bases, leaving 23 bases between them. CDR3 sequence: CASNQRPRAVGETQYF. The CDR3 DNA sequence: TGTGCCAGCAACCAAAGGCCCAGGGCCGTAGGGGAGACCCAGTACTTC.

CDR3 sequence (DNA): TGTGCCAGCTCCCGCGGGACAGGAGCCCTGTACGAGCAGTACTTC. Amino acid sequence: CASSRGTGALYEQYF. The V call is TRBV18, the J call TRBJ2-7, with 8 bases that match TRBD1. J gave up 4 bases and V 6 bases, and 11 bases lay outside the gene matches. Germline-derived CDR1 and CDR2 are KGHSH and LQKENI. This CDR3 is 15 amino acids long.

There are a few counts of this clonotype. V usage is TRBV29-1 and J usage is TRBJ2-7; no clear D gene. CDR3 size: 12 residues. Germline CDR1 is SQVTM and CDR2 is ANQGSEA. V shed 1 base and J shed 1 base, with 5 bases lying between them. The CDR3 here is CSVEGESYEQYF. In nucleotides, the CDR3 is TGCAGCGTTGAAGGGGAATCCTACGAGCAGTACTTC.

In this sample, this clonotype turned up many times. V and J are TRBV6-5 and TRBJ2-2; 8 bases align to TRBD1. This CDR3 contains 15 residues. Germline CDR1 reads MNHEY; CDR2 reads SVGAGI. Germline trimming cut 0 bases from V and 8 bases from J; bases unmatched to any gene: 5. The CDR3 region has the DNA TGTGCCAGCAGTTACTCCCGGACAGGGAGTGGGGAGCTGTTTTTT. It specifies CASSYSRTGSGELFF.

This chain uses TRBV18 with TRBJ1-5, with D unresolved. Per germline, CDR1 KGHSH and CDR2 LQKENI. V dropped 0 bases and J dropped 6 bases, with 15 bases sitting between them. The CDR3 length is 16 residues. The CDR3 loop reads CASSPPGSLKGQPQHF. DNA for the CDR3: TGTGCCAGCTCACCACCGGGTTCCCTTAAAGGTCAGCCCCAGCATTTT. Based on the CDR3 plus reference TRBV18 and TRBJ1-5, the full variable domain is NAGVMQNPRHLVRRRGQEARLRCSPMKGHSHVYWYRQLPEEGLKFMVYLQKENIIDESGMPKERFSAEFPKEGPSILRIQQVVRGDSAAYFCASSPPGSLKGQPQHFGDGTRLSIL.

This clonotype appeared many times. This chain connects TRBV7-9 to TRBJ2-7, with D perhaps matching TRBD1 (5 bases). Germline V gene sequence: CDR1 SEHNR, CDR2 FQNEAQ (reference sequence). Trimming removed 8 bases from V and 5 bases from J, with 16 bases in between. This CDR3 region has 13 residues. CDR3 loop: CASGRSVGHEQYF. CDR3 sequence (DNA): TGTGCCAGCGGAAGATCAGTGGGGCACGAGCAGTACTTC.

The J gene is TRBJ2-1, the V gene TRBV7-3; a weak D match, TRBD1 (6 bases). CDR3 length: 15 amino acids. With 5 bases removed from V and 5 bases from J, the gap between germline ends came to 16 bases. The germline V gene encodes CDR1 SGHTA and CDR2 FQGTGA. Here the CDR3 DNA reads TGTGCCAGCAGCCCACGATCAGGACAGAACAATGAGCAGTTCTTC. It translates to CASSPRSGQNNEQFF.

This clonotype was detected a few times. This chain links TRBV10-3 with TRBJ1-4; D remains unclear. V lost 7 bases, J lost 7 bases, and 13 bases lay in between. The CDR3 consists of 13 residues. Germline V lookup: CDR1 ENHRY, CDR2 SYGVKD. The CDR3 sequence: CAIKDGRGEKLFF. CDR3 DNA: TGTGCCATCAAGGACGGTAGAGGTGAAAAACTGTTTTTT.

This clonotype occurred many times. The rearrangement links TRBV12-3 or TRBV12-4 to TRBJ2-1, with D unresolved. The CDR3 runs to 13 residues. Trimming stripped 3 bases from V and 8 bases from J, with 11 bases between. The CDR3 region has the DNA TGTGCCAGCAGTTTTGGGCCACCCCATGAGCAGTTCTTC. Its translation: CASSFGPPHEQFF.